This is a list of T cell receptor beta chains from one sample in a study of shared clonotypes between healthy human individuals. Clones were sequenced by immunoSEQ multiplex PCR, and TCRdb holds only the in-frame ones, with some missing. This sample has more than 850,000 clones, with 75% to 85% found just once. The sequencing sample was made of memory CD4+ T cells from PBMCs. Source of these receptors: a man between 18 and 35 years old in good health. Some clones in this sample may be carry-over from other donors' samples. Both conserved end residues are part of each CDR3. A D gene is named only where the DNA matches it firmly. The listing skips clone size in some rows; elsewhere it reads once, few, many or a size class.

TRBV7-2	TRBD2	-	TRBJ2-5	CASSRTSGLQETQYF	TGTGCCAGCAGTAGGACTAGCGGCTTACAAGAGACCCAGTACTTC
TRBV10-2	TRBD2	-	TRBJ2-3	CASSESWTSIRDTQYF	TGCGCCAGCAGTGAGTCCTGGACTAGCATTCGAGATACGCAGTATTTT
TRBV7-6	TRBD2	-	TRBJ2-5	CASSTPGTGGGETQYF	TGTGCCAGCAGCACCCCGGGGACGGGAGGGGGAGAGACCCAGTACTTC
TRBV28	-	-	TRBJ2-7	CASRSTIYEQYF	TGTGCCAGCAGGTCCACTATCTACGAGCAGTACTTC
TRBV5-1	-	-	TRBJ2-7	CASSLETFHEQYF	TGCGCCAGCAGCTTGGAAACTTTCCACGAGCAGTACTTC
TRBV5-1	TRBD1	-	TRBJ2-7	CASSLRDRSQGAGEQYF	TGCGCCAGCAGCTTACGGGACAGATCACAGGGGGCTGGAGAGCAGTACTTC
TRBV2	-	-	TRBJ2-1	CASSDSSAEQFF	TGTGCCAGCAGTGACTCCAGCGCTGAGCAGTTCTTC
TRBV6-1	TRBD1	-	TRBJ1-2	CASRGTAKHYGYTF	TGTGCCAGCAGGGGGACAGCCAAACACTATGGCTACACCTTC
TRBV2	TRBD1	few	TRBJ1-1	CASRSGQLTEAFF	TGTGCCAGCAGATCGGGACAGCTTACTGAAGCTTTCTTT
TRBV19	-	-	TRBJ1-4	CASSLQGSTNEKLFF	TGTGCCAGTAGTCTTCAGGGATCCACTAATGAAAAACTGTTTTTT
TRBV20-1	-	-	TRBJ2-7	CSASEIGGQYF	TGCAGTGCTAGCGAGATCGGCGGGCAGTACTTC
TRBV30	TRBD2	-	TRBJ2-5	CAWSVPGGGTQYF	TGTGCCTGGAGTGTACCGGGGGGTGGGACCCAGTACTTC
TRBV28	-	-	TRBJ2-3	CASSLGLARETDTQYF	TGTGCCAGCAGTTTAGGCCTAGCGCGAGAAACAGATACGCAGTATTTT
TRBV27	-	few	TRBJ1-3	CASSPFQGGGNTIYF	TGTGCCAGCAGTCCCTTTCAGGGAGGCGGAAACACCATATATTTT
TRBV7-2	-	-	TRBJ2-7	CASSIGQPYEQYF	TGTGCCAGCAGCATAGGACAGCCCTACGAGCAGTACTTC
TRBV4-2	-	few	TRBJ1-1	CASSQDTANTEAFF	TGTGCCAGCAGCCAAGATACAGCGAACACTGAAGCTTTCTTT
TRBV4-1	-	-	TRBJ2-5	CASSLAGLQETQYF	TGCGCCAGCAGCCTTGCGGGACTGCAAGAGACCCAGTACTTC
TRBV7-9	TRBD1	-	TRBJ1-2	CASSLWTGADGYTF	TGTGCCAGCAGCTTATGGACAGGGGCAGATGGCTACACCTTC
TRBV7-8	-	once	TRBJ2-7	CASSLDTLYEQYF	TGTGCCAGCAGCTTAGATACGCTGTACGAGCAGTACTTC
TRBV2	-	-	TRBJ2-7	CASSLQAGAEQYF	TGTGCCAGCAGCCTACAGGCCGGGGCCGAGCAGTACTTC
TRBV5-4	-	-	TRBJ2-1	CASSFVLFRLSGNEQFF	TGTGCCAGCAGCTTCGTGTTATTCAGATTATCGGGGAATGAGCAGTTCTTC
TRBV6-5	-	-	TRBJ2-7	CASSYSMGDYEQYF	TGTGCCAGCAGTTACTCGATGGGGGACTACGAGCAGTACTTC